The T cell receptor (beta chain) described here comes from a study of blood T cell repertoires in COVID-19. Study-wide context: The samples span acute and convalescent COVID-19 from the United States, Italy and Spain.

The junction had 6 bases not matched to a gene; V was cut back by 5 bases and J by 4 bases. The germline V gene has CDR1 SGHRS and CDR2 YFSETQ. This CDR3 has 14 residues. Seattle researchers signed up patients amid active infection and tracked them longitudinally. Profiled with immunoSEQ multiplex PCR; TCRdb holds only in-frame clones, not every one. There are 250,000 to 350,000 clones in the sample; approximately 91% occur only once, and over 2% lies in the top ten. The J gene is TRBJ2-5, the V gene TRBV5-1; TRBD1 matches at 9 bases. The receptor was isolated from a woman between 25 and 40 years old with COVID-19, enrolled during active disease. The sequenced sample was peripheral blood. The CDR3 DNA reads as TGCGCCAGCAGGCCCGGGACAGGGAGAGAGACCCAGTACTTC. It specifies CASRPGTGRETQYF.